This is a list of T cell receptor beta chains from one sample in a study of T cells after yellow fever vaccination. TCRdb reanalysed the 5' RACE reads using MiXCR and keeps one entry per CDR3 protein. The data hold 500,000 to 650,000 distinct CDR3 sequences, with approximately 13% observed a single time. Specimen: PBMCs, collected on the day of the yellow fever booster vaccination. These receptors originate from a man aged 30 to 45 who received the YFV17D yellow fever vaccine. Each CDR3 is given with its conserved first and last residue. The order of the fields is clone size, D gene, J gene, V gene, CDR3 DNA, CDR3 protein. D genes are given only for firm matches. For some rows the clone size is stated as once, few or many, or as a class when expanded; others skip it.

clone size: NA
D gene: NA
J gene: TRBJ1-1
V gene: TRBV5-1
CDR3 DNA: TGCGCCAGCACCCAGGGGTCGGGCACTGAAGCTTTCTTT
CDR3 protein: CASTQGSGTEAFF

clone size: NA
D gene: TRBD1
J gene: TRBJ2-5
V gene: TRBV9
CDR3 DNA: TGTGCCAGCAGCTCCCGCGACAGGGGAGTGACCCAGTACTTC
CDR3 protein: CASSSRDRGVTQYF

clone size: few
D gene: NA
J gene: TRBJ2-7
V gene: TRBV29-1
CDR3 DNA: TGCAGCGTTGAAGCAGACGGGTTCGGTTGGCCATCTCAGTACTTC
CDR3 protein: CSVEADGFGWPSQYF

clone size: few
D gene: NA
J gene: TRBJ2-7
V gene: TRBV6-2/TRBV6-3
CDR3 DNA: TGTGCCAGCACTGCTAGCCCGTTGCACGAGCAGTACTTC
CDR3 protein: CASTASPLHEQYF

clone size: NA
D gene: NA
J gene: TRBJ1-3
V gene: TRBV10-3
CDR3 DNA: TGTGCCATCAGTGAGTCCAGTGGCGGGGGAAACACCATATATTTT
CDR3 protein: CAISESSGGGNTIYF

clone size: NA
D gene: TRBD2
J gene: TRBJ2-1
V gene: TRBV18
CDR3 DNA: TGTGCCAGCTCACCAGCGGGAGGGCCGGCCTACAATGAGCAGTTCTTC
CDR3 protein: CASSPAGGPAYNEQFF

clone size: few
D gene: NA
J gene: TRBJ2-4
V gene: TRBV20-1
CDR3 DNA: TGCAGTGCTGAGGGCAATTTAGCCAAAAACATTCAGTACTTC
CDR3 protein: CSAEGNLAKNIQYF

clone size: NA
D gene: TRBD2
J gene: TRBJ2-7
V gene: TRBV20-1
CDR3 DNA: TGCAGTGCTACCGGGAGGGCCCTCCGGTACGAGCAGTACTTC
CDR3 protein: CSATGRALRYEQYF

clone size: NA
D gene: NA
J gene: TRBJ2-3
V gene: TRBV29-1
CDR3 DNA: TGCAGCGCCACTTTCTGGAAAAGCACAGATACGCAGTATTTT
CDR3 protein: CSATFWKSTDTQYF

clone size: few
D gene: TRBD1
J gene: TRBJ2-7
V gene: TRBV28
CDR3 DNA: TGTGCCAGCAGTTCCCCGGTGGGACAGGGCTACGAGCAGTACTTC
CDR3 protein: CASSSPVGQGYEQYF

clone size: NA
D gene: NA
J gene: TRBJ1-2
V gene: TRBV7-9
CDR3 DNA: TGTGCCAGCAGCTACTCGAGGACAGACTATGGCTACACCTTC
CDR3 protein: CASSYSRTDYGYTF

clone size: NA
D gene: NA
J gene: TRBJ2-7
V gene: TRBV7-2
CDR3 DNA: TGTGCCAGCAGCTCAGTGGCGGGGAATTCCTACGAGCAGTACTTC
CDR3 protein: CASSSVAGNSYEQYF

clone size: NA
D gene: NA
J gene: TRBJ1-5
V gene: TRBV5-5
CDR3 DNA: TGTGCCAGCAGCTTGTTGATAGGTACGGCATCCCCCCCCCAGCCCCAGCATTTT
CDR3 protein: CASSLLIGTASPPQPQHF

clone size: NA
D gene: NA
J gene: TRBJ2-1
V gene: TRBV20-1
CDR3 DNA: TGCAGTGCTAGAAGGACCCGTTCAAACAATGAGCAGTTCTTC
CDR3 protein: CSARRTRSNNEQFF

clone size: few
D gene: TRBD1
J gene: TRBJ1-6
V gene: TRBV5-1
CDR3 DNA: TGCGCCAGCAGCGGAGACAGGGGGGGTTCACCCCTCCACTTT
CDR3 protein: CASSGDRGGSPLHF

clone size: few
D gene: TRBD1
J gene: TRBJ1-2
V gene: TRBV27
CDR3 DNA: TGTGCCAGCAGTTTCAGGGGGTATGGCTACACCTTC
CDR3 protein: CASSFRGYGYTF

clone size: NA
D gene: TRBD2
J gene: TRBJ2-1
V gene: TRBV20-1
CDR3 DNA: TGCAGTGCTATTTCCCTAGCGGAGGTCAATGAGCAGTTCTTC
CDR3 protein: CSAISLAEVNEQFF

clone size: NA
D gene: TRBD1
J gene: TRBJ1-2
V gene: TRBV28
CDR3 DNA: TGTGCCAGCAGTTTCCCCGGACAGGGGAGGGTCCCCTATGGCTACACCTTC
CDR3 protein: CASSFPGQGRVPYGYTF

clone size: few
D gene: TRBD1
J gene: TRBJ1-5
V gene: TRBV2
CDR3 DNA: TGTGCCAGCGGCCAGGACAGGGGCAATCAGCCCCAGCATTTT
CDR3 protein: CASGQDRGNQPQHF

clone size: few
D gene: NA
J gene: TRBJ2-3
V gene: TRBV5-1
CDR3 DNA: TGCGCCAGCAGCTTGGATTGGACTCAAGATACGCAGTATTTT
CDR3 protein: CASSLDWTQDTQYF

clone size: many
D gene: NA
J gene: TRBJ2-3
V gene: TRBV7-6
CDR3 DNA: TGTGCCAGCAGCTTAGTGGTGGGGGCCAACAGGGCAGATACGCAGTATTTT
CDR3 protein: CASSLVVGANRADTQYF

clone size: NA
D gene: NA
J gene: TRBJ2-7
V gene: TRBV28
CDR3 DNA: TGTGCCAGCAGAGAACAGGGATCTCGCTACGAGCAGTACTTC
CDR3 protein: CASREQGSRYEQYF

clone size: NA
D gene: NA
J gene: TRBJ1-3
V gene: TRBV3-1
CDR3 DNA: TGTGCCAGCAGCCACCCAGGGGCGAACTCTGGAAACACCATATATTTT
CDR3 protein: CASSHPGANSGNTIYF

clone size: few
D gene: TRBD1
J gene: TRBJ2-7
V gene: TRBV10-2
CDR3 DNA: TGCGCCAGCAGCCCCGGACAGGGAAGTTGGTACTTC
CDR3 protein: CASSPGQGSWYF

clone size: NA
D gene: NA
J gene: TRBJ2-1
V gene: TRBV10-2
CDR3 DNA: TGCGCCAGCAGTGAATCAGGTTCCTACAATGAGCAGTTCTTC
CDR3 protein: CASSESGSYNEQFF

clone size: few
D gene: NA
J gene: TRBJ2-5
V gene: TRBV7-6
CDR3 DNA: TGTGCCAGCAGCTTAGCGCTAACAGAGGGGGGGACCCAGTACTTC
CDR3 protein: CASSLALTEGGTQYF

clone size: few
D gene: NA
J gene: TRBJ2-5
V gene: TRBV20-1
CDR3 DNA: TGCAGTGCTAAAAGTTTTCGGATGCAAGAGACCCAGTACTTC
CDR3 protein: CSAKSFRMQETQYF

clone size: few
D gene: NA
J gene: TRBJ2-3
V gene: TRBV15
CDR3 DNA: TGTGCCACCGAGGGGGGAGGCCCTCCAGATACGCAGTATTTT
CDR3 protein: CATEGGGPPDTQYF

clone size: NA
D gene: TRBD2
J gene: TRBJ2-1
V gene: TRBV7-2
CDR3 DNA: TGTGCCAGCAGCACCAGGACTAGGGCCGATGAGCAGTTCTTC
CDR3 protein: CASSTRTRADEQFF

clone size: many
D gene: TRBD1
J gene: TRBJ2-2
V gene: TRBV28
CDR3 DNA: TGTGCCAGCATCTCGGGACAGGGGTACACCGGGGAGCTGTTTTTT
CDR3 protein: CASISGQGYTGELFF

clone size: many
D gene: TRBD1
J gene: TRBJ2-7
V gene: TRBV20-1
CDR3 DNA: TGCAGTGCTAGTTCCGGGACAGGGGGCTACGAGCAGTACTTC
CDR3 protein: CSASSGTGGYEQYF

clone size: few
D gene: NA
J gene: TRBJ2-7
V gene: TRBV7-8
CDR3 DNA: TGTGCCAGCAGACCCGGACAGACGATCTACGAGCAGTACTTC
CDR3 protein: CASRPGQTIYEQYF

clone size: NA
D gene: TRBD1
J gene: TRBJ2-1
V gene: TRBV11-2
CDR3 DNA: TGTGCCAGCAGCTTACCCGATACCCTACGACAGGGGTGTTACAATGAGCAGTTCTTC
CDR3 protein: CASSLPDTLRQGCYNEQFF

clone size: few
D gene: TRBD2
J gene: TRBJ2-7
V gene: TRBV13
CDR3 DNA: TGTGCCAGCAGATCCCGGGACTACCCTGGGCAGTACTTC
CDR3 protein: CASRSRDYPGQYF

clone size: few
D gene: TRBD1
J gene: TRBJ2-1
V gene: TRBV20-1
CDR3 DNA: TGCAGTGCTAGAGAACATAATATGGGACAGGGGCTGGGTGAGCAGTTCTTC
CDR3 protein: CSAREHNMGQGLGEQFF

clone size: few
D gene: NA
J gene: TRBJ2-7
V gene: TRBV2
CDR3 DNA: TGTGCCAGCAGTGTTGACAAGATCGGTTACGAGCAGTACTTC
CDR3 protein: CASSVDKIGYEQYF

clone size: few
D gene: NA
J gene: TRBJ2-1
V gene: TRBV10-3
CDR3 DNA: TGTGCCATCAGTGACAGAAATGAGCAGTTCTTC
CDR3 protein: CAISDRNEQFF

clone size: few
D gene: TRBD1
J gene: TRBJ2-1
V gene: TRBV20-1
CDR3 DNA: TGCTGTGCTAGCTCCCCCAGGACAGGGGTACCCAATGAGCAGTTCTTC
CDR3 protein: CCASSPRTGVPNEQFF

clone size: NA
D gene: TRBD1
J gene: TRBJ2-7
V gene: TRBV28
CDR3 DNA: TGTGCCAGCAGGACAGGGGCCATCGACTACGAGCAGTACTTC
CDR3 protein: CASRTGAIDYEQYF